This T cell receptor (beta chain) was captured in a study of blood T cell repertoires in COVID-19. Turning to the study itself: COVID-19 samples from acute and convalescent phases originated in the United States, Italy and Spain.

The CDR3 spans 13 residues. Deletions cut 2 bases from V and 9 bases from J, with 11 bases between. CDR1 and CDR2 from the germline V gene are ENHRY and SYGVKD. Only in-frame clones appear in the TCRdb table, and some are missing; sequencing was by immunoSEQ multiplex PCR. Of 250,000 or so clones listed, approximately 86% are singletons. Sequenced input: peripheral blood. The source is a man aged 40-50 years with active or convalescent COVID-19. The chain links TRBV10-3 to TRBJ2-1; D is possibly TRBD2 (5 bases). Here the CDR3 reads CAISEASPTEQFF. The CDR3 bases are TGTGCCATCAGTGAGGCTAGCCCGACTGAGCAGTTCTTC.